The next 32 T cell receptor beta chains were all read from a single sample in a study of molecular identifiers for immune sequencing clone quantification. TCRdb reprocessed the PCR reads via MiXCR and lists one record per CDR3 protein. The data show approximately 550,000 distinct CDR3 sequences, roughly 24% seen once. Sequenced material: naive CD8+ T cells from blood, with Jurkat cell RNA spiked in. Regarding subset: FACS-sorted CD8+CD4-CCR7+CD45RA+ naive T cells. The origin of the receptors is a human donor in good health. Some libraries in this study had Jurkat cell RNA spiked in.

Details on this clonotype: A read error may be the cause here, since a much bigger clone is one base away. The rearrangement uses TRBV7-9 and TRBJ1-5; D is possibly TRBD1 (6 bases). The germline gives CDR1 SEHNR, CDR2 FQNEAQ (reference sequence). The CDR3 sequence is 15 residues long. V gave up 6 bases and J gave up 2 bases, with 14 bases separating them. CDR3 coding DNA: TGTGCCAGCAGTTCTGGACAGAATTGCAATCAGCCCCAGCATTTT. Translating it yields CASSSGQNCNQPQHF.

The chain couples TRBV2 to TRBJ2-6, with a possible D match to TRBD1 (6 bases). The CDR3 is 15 residues long. From germline, CDR1 is SNHLY and CDR2 FYNNEI. V was cut by 7 bases and J by 4 bases, with 14 bases left in between. As DNA, the CDR3 is TGTGCCAGCACTCAAGTGGGGGCAGGGGCCAACGTCCTGACTTTC. It yields the protein CASTQVGAGANVLTF.

This clonotype was observed a few times. The rearrangement links TRBV20-1 to TRBJ2-5, with 10 bases identical to TRBD2. This CDR3 contains 18 residues. Unmatched junction bases numbered 15, after V lost 2 bases and J lost 3 bases. Germline CDR1 and CDR2: DFQATT and SNEGSKA (reference sequence). This chain's CDR3 is CSARNPGLASKRKETQYF. The DNA of the CDR3 is TGCAGTGCTAGAAATCCGGGACTAGCGAGCAAAAGGAAAGAGACCCAGTACTTC.

This chain joins TRBV19 and TRBJ2-2; 7 bases fit TRBD2. Trimming at V came to 9 bases and at J to 5 bases, leaving 15 bases not matched to a gene. The CDR3 totals 16 residues. Germline CDR1 is LNHDA and CDR2 is SQIVND (reference sequence). The DNA of the CDR3 is TGTGCCAGCTCCTATTGGATCGGCGGGAGTACCGGGGAGCTGTTTTTT. Its protein product is CASSYWIGGSTGELFF.

This sequence joins TRBV12-3 or TRBV12-4 and TRBJ2-7, with 9 bases fitting TRBD1. The CDR3 has 13 residues. J was trimmed by 7 bases and V by 5 bases; bases with no gene match: 6. CDR3: CASSPGTGMEQYF. For the CDR3, the DNA is TGTGCCAGCAGTCCCGGGACAGGGATGGAGCAGTACTTC.

The sample holds a few counts of this clonotype. The chain recombines TRBV6-5 with TRBJ1-4, with D maybe TRBD1 (5 bases). The CDR3 sequence is 14 residues long. Trimming shortened V by 7 bases and J by 2 bases, and 11 bases separated the two germline ends. Germline assignment: CDR1 MNHEY and CDR2 SVGAGI. The CDR3 nucleotides are TGTGCCAGCACAAACGGGGGGACTAATGAAAAACTGTTTTTT. Its translation is CASTNGGTNEKLFF.

The chain recombines TRBV4-3 with TRBJ2-1, with TRBD1 matching over 7 bases. Looked up from germline, CDR1 is LGHNA and CDR2 is YSLEER. V was pared by 3 bases and J by 15 bases, with 11 bases of the junction left unmatched. The CDR3 has 13 amino acids. The CDR3 DNA sequence: TGCGCCAGCAGCCAGGGCCTGGGACAGAGTTTGTTCTTC. Residues: CASSQGLGQSLFF.

In this sample, this clonotype turned up many times. This CDR3 is CASSGRRDLAKNIQYF. CDR3 nucleotides: TGTGCCAGCAGCGGGCGTAGGGACCTAGCCAAAAACATTCAGTACTTC. The chain uses TRBV7-2 and TRBJ2-4; D may match TRBD1 or TRBD2 (5 bases each). CDR1 is SGHTA and CDR2 is FQGNSA in the germline V gene. The V end was cut by 5 bases, the J end by 0 bases, with 14 bases between. CDR3 length equals 16 residues.

Remarks on this clonotype: This sequence may be a read error, since a much larger clone differs from it by one base. The chain has TRBV4-3 and TRBJ2-7, with 7 bases matching TRBD2. Germline V gene sequence: CDR1 LGHNA, CDR2 YSLEER. Trimming removed 0 bases from V and 5 bases from J; junction bases left unmatched: 10. This CDR3 is built from 16 residues. CDR3 protein: CASSQDPSGAGHEQYF. CDR3 sequence (DNA): TGCGCCAGCAGCCAAGATCCCAGCGGGGCCGGGCACGAGCAGTACTTC.

This clonotype has only a few counts. The rearrangement uses TRBV19 and TRBJ2-7; possible D gene TRBD2, 6 bases. CDR1 and CDR2 from the germline V gene are LNHDA and SQIVND (reference sequence). The CDR3 consists of 14 residues. Trimming removed 4 bases at V and 2 bases at J, with 12 bases between. DNA for the CDR3: TGTGCCAGTAGTACGGAGGGAAGCCCCTACGAGCAGTACTTC. Protein sequence: CASSTEGSPYEQYF.

This clonotype appeared a few times. The chain links TRBV7-9 to TRBJ2-5; 9 bases line up with TRBD1. The CDR3 spans 15 residues. In germline, CDR1 is SEHNR, CDR2 FQNEAQ (reference sequence). V trimming: 5 bases; J trimming: 5 bases; junction bases outside the gene matches: 9. The CDR3 bases are TGTGCCAGCAGCGCGCGGACAGGGGTACGGGAGACCCAGTACTTC. It specifies CASSARTGVRETQYF.

Many counts were recorded for this clonotype. The gene calls are TRBV2 and TRBJ2-7; D is ambiguous. Germline V gene sequence: CDR1 SNHLY, CDR2 FYNNEI. V was pared by 6 bases and J by 0 bases, with 12 bases between. The CDR3 runs to 14 residues. CDR3 sequence (DNA): TGTGCCAGCAGCTCCCCAGGCCTCTCCTACGAGCAGTACTTC. Translation: CASSSPGLSYEQYF.

This clonotype was seen many times. CDR3 DNA: TGCAGTGCTTACGAACCAGCGGGGACGTACCAAGAGACCCAGTACTTC. Its protein is CSAYEPAGTYQETQYF. The chain is built from TRBV20-1 and TRBJ2-5; 7 positions match TRBD2. CDR1 and CDR2 (germline): DFQATT, SNEGSKA (reference sequence). V lost 5 bases, J lost 0 bases, and 12 bases stayed unmatched. The CDR3 sequence is 16 residues long.

This clonotype occurred a few times. This chain links TRBV12-3 or TRBV12-4 with TRBJ2-2; D is unclear. Trimming left V 7 bases short and J 1 base short, with 10 bases between. The CDR3 loop spans 14 amino acids. Written as DNA, the CDR3 is TGTGCCAGCACCCCGGTCCGGAACACCGGGGAGCTGTTTTTT. Translating it yields CASTPVRNTGELFF.

This clonotype was seen a few times. This rearrangement joins TRBV4-1 to TRBJ1-1, with D tentatively TRBD1 (6 bases). The CDR3 runs to 16 residues. Germline CDR1 and CDR2: MGHRA and YSYEKL. Trimming took off 0 bases at V and 5 bases at J, with 16 bases between the two ends. The CDR3 nucleotides read TGCGCCAGCAGCCAAGATGACCTAGGGGGATGGACTGAAGCTTTCTTT. It specifies CASSQDDLGGWTEAFF.

The table lists this clonotype with many counts. This chain uses TRBV28 with TRBJ1-5, with D perhaps TRBD1 (5 bases). V lost 3 bases and J lost 0, with 12 bases in between. From germline, CDR1 is MDHEN and CDR2 SYDVKM. The CDR3 length is 16 residues. The CDR3 region has the DNA TGTGCCAGCAGTTTTCTTGGCGGGGGTAGCAATCAGCCCCAGCATTTT. It yields the protein CASSFLGGGSNQPQHF.

This clonotype was seen only a few times. The V call is TRBV9, the J call TRBJ2-2; D call uncertain. Trimming stripped 3 bases from V and 5 bases from J, with 11 bases between. CDR1 is SGDLS, CDR2 YYNGEE, per germline. There are 14 residues in the CDR3. The CDR3 loop is CASSAFRQTGELFF. The DNA for the CDR3 is TGTGCCAGCAGCGCATTTCGACAAACCGGGGAGCTGTTTTTT.

Points on this clonotype: A junction boundary mismatches the germline segment, possibly from a read error. The chain joins TRBV6-2 or TRBV6-3 to TRBJ1-2, with 7 nucleotides matching TRBD1. The germline gives CDR1 MNHEY, CDR2 SVGEGT. The length of the CDR3 is 14 residues. The CDR3 DNA is TGTGCCAGCCAGACAGGGTTCGGAGTCTATGGCTGCACCTTC. This sequence encodes CASQTGFGVYGCTF.

The J gene is TRBJ1-2, the V gene TRBV27; a possible D gene is TRBD1 (5 bases). Deletions cut 6 bases from V and 2 bases from J, with 13 bases between. Germline V gene sequence: CDR1 MNHEY, CDR2 SMNVEV (reference sequence). CDR3 length equals 14 residues. CDR3: CASRTGLANYGYTF. DNA of the CDR3: TGTGCCAGCAGAACGGGGCTGGCCAACTATGGCTACACCTTC.

V and J are TRBV13 and TRBJ1-1; D ambiguous. The CDR3 spans 13 residues. CDR1 PRHDT and CDR2 FYEKMQ come from the germline V gene (reference sequence). Trimming removed 5 bases from V and 4 bases from J, with 11 bases in between. CDR3 DNA: TGTGCCAGCAGCCCGGAACGGGGCACTGAAGCTTTCTTT. It codes for CASSPERGTEAFF.

This clonotype has ten or more counts. The genes are TRBV19 and TRBJ2-5, with a tentative D call TRBD2 (6 bases). CDR1 LNHDA and CDR2 SQIVND come from the germline V gene (reference sequence). V was cut by 4 bases and J by 1 base, with 13 bases left in between. The CDR3 loop spans 15 amino acids. The CDR3 is CASSRGVWGQETQYF. The CDR3 DNA reads TGTGCCAGTAGTAGGGGGGTTTGGGGCCAAGAGACCCAGTACTTC.

The chain has TRBV6-2 or TRBV6-3 and TRBJ1-1, with no clear D. CDR1 and CDR2 (germline): MNHEY, SVGEGT. This CDR3 has 14 amino acids. The V and J ends lost 7 bases and 0 bases respectively, with 12 bases between them. The CDR3 DNA follows: TGTGCCAGCACCCCCTGGGGTATGAACACTGAAGCTTTCTTT. This sequence encodes CASTPWGMNTEAFF.

The gene calls are TRBV12-3 or TRBV12-4 and TRBJ2-2, with unresolved D. CDR3 length: 12 residues. V gave up 6 bases and J gave up 4 bases, with 6 bases separating them. DNA for the CDR3: TGTGCCAGCAGCGATTTCACCGGGGAGCTGTTTTTT. Its protein is CASSDFTGELFF.

The chain couples TRBV13 to TRBJ2-5; D possibly matches TRBD1 or TRBD2 (5 bases each). The CDR3 has 15 residues. Germline lookup yields CDR1 PRHDT and CDR2 FYEKMQ (reference sequence). Trimming stripped 5 bases from V and 2 bases from J, with 15 bases between. The CDR3 nucleotides are TGTGCCAGCAGCCCCCGGTGGGGGATACAAGAGACCCAGTACTTC. Protein sequence: CASSPRWGIQETQYF.

The count of this clonotype is one. This clone may be a read error of a much larger clone one base away. The chain joins TRBV4-3 to TRBJ2-1, with D maybe TRBD2 (6 bases). Germline CDR1 is LGHNA and CDR2 is YSLEER. The CDR3 extends over 11 amino acids. Trimming left V 0 bases short and J 13 bases short, with 7 bases between. CDR3 residues: CASSQEGLQFF. The CDR3 DNA follows: TGCGCCAGCAGCCAAGAGGGACTCCAGTTCTTC.

On this clonotype itself: This sequence may be a read error, since a much larger clone differs from it by one base. The chain recombines TRBV12-3 or TRBV12-4 with TRBJ1-1; D gene ambiguous. The CDR3 spans 13 residues. V was pared by 7 bases and J by 12 bases, with 21 bases between. The CDR3 region is CASNLAWAEKPFF. CDR3 DNA sequence: TGTGCCAGCAACCTCGCCTGGGCGGAAAAGCCTTTCTTT.

Notes on this clonotype: Given the absence of the conserved phenylalanine or tryptophan at the CDR3 end, a read error is likely. This chain links TRBV5-1 with TRBJ2-7, with D perhaps matching TRBD1 (6 bases). V lost 4 bases, J lost 6 bases, and 20 bases lay in between. This CDR3 contains 15 residues. Looked up from germline, CDR1 is SGHRS and CDR2 is YFSETQ. CDR3 DNA sequence: TGCGCCAGCAGCATCACAGGGCCTCTTTCCGCCGAGCAGTACCTC. Translating gives CASSITGPLSAEQYL.

This clonotype was seen a handful of times. The V gene is TRBV28, the J gene TRBJ1-1, with D perhaps matching TRBD1 (5 bases). The V gene lost 3 bases and the J gene lost 11 bases, with 16 bases spanning the gap. CDR1 and CDR2 (germline): MDHEN, SYDVKM. The CDR3 has 13 amino acids. CDR3 DNA: TGTGCCAGCAGTTTTGACACGCGCGGGGGGGCTTTCTTT. It translates to CASSFDTRGGAFF.

This chain joins TRBV4-3 and TRBJ2-7, with a weak D call TRBD1 (5 bases). CDR1 is LGHNA and CDR2 is YSLEER in the germline V gene. The CDR3 loop spans 14 amino acids. Trimming shortened V by 0 bases and J by 8 bases, and 14 bases separated the two germline ends. CDR3 DNA sequence: TGCGCCAGCAGCCAAGACGCGACAGAAATCCAGCAGTACTTC. Residues: CASSQDATEIQQYF.

The chain joins TRBV4-3 to TRBJ2-2, with TRBD1 matching over 11 bases. This CDR3 is 15 amino acids long. V lost 3 bases, J lost 4 bases, and 1 base stayed unmatched. Germline-derived CDR1 and CDR2 are LGHNA and YSLEER. CDR3 in amino acids: CASSQDRGRTGELFF. As DNA, the CDR3 is TGCGCCAGCAGCCAGGACAGGGGGCGCACCGGGGAGCTGTTTTTT.

This clonotype was picked up many times. The rearrangement uses TRBV7-9 and TRBJ1-1; TRBD1 aligns across 8 bases. The germline CDR1 and CDR2 sequences are SEHNR and FQNEAQ (reference sequence). This CDR3 is built from 14 residues. Trimming at V came to 4 bases and at J to 5 bases, leaving 6 bases not matched to a gene. CDR3 coding DNA: TGTGCCAGCAGCTCCACAGGGGGAGGGACTGAAGCTTTCTTT. Protein product: CASSSTGGGTEAFF. The whole variable domain, filled in from reference TRBV7-9 and TRBJ1-1, reads DTGVSQNPRHKITKRGQNVTFRCDPISEHNRLYWYRQTLGQGPEFLTYFQNEAQLEKSRLLSDRFSAERPKGSFSTLEIQRTEQGDSAMYLCASSSTGGGTEAFFGQGTRLTVV.

This chain links TRBV27 with TRBJ2-1, with D unresolved. From germline, CDR1 is MNHEY and CDR2 SMNVEV (reference sequence). The CDR3 length is 11 residues. V shed 3 bases and J shed 9 bases, with 6 bases lying between them. The CDR3 region has the DNA TGTGCCAGCAGTTTTCTGGGTGAGCAGTTCTTC. Its protein product is CASSFLGEQFF.